Listed below are T cell receptor beta chains from one sample, sequenced in a study of T cell changes during pregnancy in multiple sclerosis. TCRdb's table, derived via immunoSEQ multiplex PCR, lists solely in-frame clones and lacks some. Of 75,000 to 100,000 clones in the sample, 92% are singletons; the top ten hold roughly 2.3%. The input for sequencing was peripheral blood, taken after pregnancy. The receptors were gathered from a female donor in good health, enrolled as a control in a pregnancy study. Each CDR3 is given with its conserved first and last residue. A D gene is named only where the DNA matches it firmly. Not all rows give a size; the values are once, few, many and, for expanded clones, a class.

CDR3: CSAVGGVETQYF; DNA: TGCAGCGCAGTAGGGGGGGTAGAGACCCAGTACTTC; D: -; size: once; V: TRBV29-1; J: TRBJ2-5
CDR3: CASRPAGGPDTQYF; DNA: TGTGCCAGCAGGCCAGCGGGAGGGCCCGATACGCAGTATTTT; D: TRBD2; size: -; V: TRBV27; J: TRBJ2-3
CDR3: CASSQFSGYEQYF; DNA: TGTGCCAGCAGCCAATTTAGCGGGTACGAGCAGTACTTC; D: TRBD2; size: -; V: TRBV14; J: TRBJ2-7
CDR3: CASSGRTSGGYEQYF; DNA: TGTGCCAGCAGCGGACGGACTAGCGGGGGTTACGAGCAGTACTTC; D: TRBD2; size: -; V: TRBV7-6; J: TRBJ2-7
CDR3: CASSLNLGGIYTF; DNA: TGCGCCAGCAGCTTAAACCTTGGCGGAATCTACACCTTC; D: -; size: -; V: TRBV5-1; J: TRBJ1-2
CDR3: CASRPGQVYEQYF; DNA: TGCGCCAGCAGACCGGGACAGGTCTACGAGCAGTACTTC; D: TRBD1; size: -; V: TRBV10-2; J: TRBJ2-7
CDR3: CASSLGLESYEQYF; DNA: TGTGCCAGCAGCTTAGGTCTAGAATCCTACGAGCAGTACTTC; D: -; size: -; V: TRBV7-6; J: TRBJ2-7
CDR3: CASSSTSSGPGELFF; DNA: TGTGCCAGCAGCTCGACTAGCTCGGGACCCGGGGAGCTGTTTTTT; D: TRBD2; size: -; V: TRBV11-2; J: TRBJ2-2
CDR3: CASSHNRDTNTGELFF; DNA: TGCGCCAGCAGCCACAACAGGGATACGAACACCGGGGAGCTGTTTTTT; D: -; size: -; V: TRBV5-1; J: TRBJ2-2
CDR3: CASSLRGTQKETQYF; DNA: TGTGCCAGCTCACTGAGAGGGACTCAGAAAGAGACCCAGTACTTC; D: -; size: -; V: TRBV18; J: TRBJ2-5
CDR3: CASSVAPSGGVGRTDTQYF; DNA: TGTGCCAGCAGCGTCGCCCCTAGCGGGGGGGTAGGACGCACAGATACGCAGTATTTT; D: TRBD2; size: -; V: TRBV9; J: TRBJ2-3
CDR3: CASNSGGQANYGYTF; DNA: TGTGCCAGCAACTCTGGAGGGCAGGCCAACTATGGCTACACCTTC; D: -; size: -; V: TRBV5-4; J: TRBJ1-2
CDR3: CASSLAVPTGNTIYF; DNA: TGTGCCAGCAGCTTAGCTGTCCCAACTGGAAACACCATATATTTT; D: -; size: -; V: TRBV7-2; J: TRBJ1-3
CDR3: CASRSLQGFAGNTIYF; DNA: TGTGCCAGCAGATCATTACAGGGTTTCGCTGGAAACACCATATATTTT; D: -; size: -; V: TRBV28; J: TRBJ1-3
CDR3: CAIRRQENTGELFF; DNA: TGTGCCATCAGGAGACAGGAGAACACCGGGGAGCTGTTTTTT; D: -; size: -; V: TRBV10-3; J: TRBJ2-2
CDR3: CASSPIDKDEQFF; DNA: TGTGCCAGCTCACCTATCGACAAGGATGAGCAGTTCTTC; D: -; size: -; V: TRBV18; J: TRBJ2-1
CDR3: CASSYRGPIRQETQYF; DNA: TGTGCCAGCAGTTACAGGGGGCCGATTCGCCAAGAGACCCAGTACTTC; D: TRBD1; size: -; V: TRBV6-5; J: TRBJ2-5